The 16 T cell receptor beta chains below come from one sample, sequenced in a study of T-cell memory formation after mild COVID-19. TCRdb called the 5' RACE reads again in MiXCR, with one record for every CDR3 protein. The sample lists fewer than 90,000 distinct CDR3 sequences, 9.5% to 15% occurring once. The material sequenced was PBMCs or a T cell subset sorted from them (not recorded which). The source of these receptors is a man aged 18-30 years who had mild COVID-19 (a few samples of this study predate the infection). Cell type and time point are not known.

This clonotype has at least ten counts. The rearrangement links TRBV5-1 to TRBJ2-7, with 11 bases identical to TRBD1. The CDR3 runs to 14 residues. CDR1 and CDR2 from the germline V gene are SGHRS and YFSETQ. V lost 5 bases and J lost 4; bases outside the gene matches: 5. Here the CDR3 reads CASSLGTGGYEQYV. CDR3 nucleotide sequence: TGCGCCAGCAGTCTTGGGACAGGGGGATACGAGCAGTACGTC.

The CDR3 coding sequence is TGTGCCAGCAGCCGGGAATACGGACATCAGCCCCAGCATTTT. It specifies CASSREYGHQPQHF. This chain connects TRBV7-2 to TRBJ1-5; D is unclear. Germline loops: CDR1 SGHTA, CDR2 FQGNSA. Trimming cost V 5 bases and J 5 bases, with 13 bases left between them. This CDR3 comprises 14 residues.

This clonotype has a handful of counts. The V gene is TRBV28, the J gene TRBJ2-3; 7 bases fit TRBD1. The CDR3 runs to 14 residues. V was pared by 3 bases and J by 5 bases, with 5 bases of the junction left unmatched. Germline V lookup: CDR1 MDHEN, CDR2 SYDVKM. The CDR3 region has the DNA TGTGCCAGCAGTTTCTTAACAGGGGTAGATACGCAGTATTTT. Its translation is CASSFLTGVDTQYF.

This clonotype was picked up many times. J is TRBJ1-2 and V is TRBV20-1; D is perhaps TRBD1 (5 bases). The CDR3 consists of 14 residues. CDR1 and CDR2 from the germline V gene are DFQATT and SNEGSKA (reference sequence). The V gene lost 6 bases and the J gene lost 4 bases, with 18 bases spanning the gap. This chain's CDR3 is CSATGPTGGYGYTF. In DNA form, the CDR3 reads TGCAGTGCCACGGGACCCACGGGGGGCTATGGCTACACCTTC.

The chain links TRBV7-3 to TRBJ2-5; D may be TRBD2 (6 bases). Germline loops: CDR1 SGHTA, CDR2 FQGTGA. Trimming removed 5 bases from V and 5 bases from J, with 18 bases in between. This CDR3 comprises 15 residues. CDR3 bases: TGTGCCAGCAGCCCCTCGGGGGACCTGGGGGAGACCCAGTACTTC. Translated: CASSPSGDLGETQYF.

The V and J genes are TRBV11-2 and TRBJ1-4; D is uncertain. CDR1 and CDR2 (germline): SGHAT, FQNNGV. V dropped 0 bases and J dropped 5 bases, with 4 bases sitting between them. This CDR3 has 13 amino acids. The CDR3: CASSLEGNEKLFF. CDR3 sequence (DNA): TGTGCCAGCAGCTTAGAAGGGAATGAAAAACTGTTTTTT.

The CDR3 reads CASSYSRATLGQELFF. In nucleotides, the CDR3 is TGTGCCAGCAGTTACTCACGGGCTACCCTGGGACAGGAGCTGTTTTTT. The chain employs TRBV6-2 or TRBV6-3 and TRBJ2-2, with a possible D match to TRBD1 (6 bases). The V end was cut by 0 bases, the J end by 10 bases, with 18 bases between. The germline V gene has CDR1 MNHEY and CDR2 SVGEGT. CDR3 length: 16 residues.

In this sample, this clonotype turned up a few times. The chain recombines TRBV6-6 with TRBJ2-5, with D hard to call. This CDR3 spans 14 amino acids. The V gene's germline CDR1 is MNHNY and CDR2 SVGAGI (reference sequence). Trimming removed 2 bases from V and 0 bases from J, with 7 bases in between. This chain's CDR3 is CASSYAGNQETQYF. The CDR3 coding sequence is TGTGCCAGCAGTTACGCAGGAAACCAAGAGACCCAGTACTTC.

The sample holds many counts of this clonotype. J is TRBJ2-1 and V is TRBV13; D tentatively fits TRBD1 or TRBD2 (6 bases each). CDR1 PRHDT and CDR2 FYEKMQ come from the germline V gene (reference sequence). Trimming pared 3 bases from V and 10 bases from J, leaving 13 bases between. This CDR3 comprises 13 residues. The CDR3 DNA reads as TGTGCCAGCAGCTTTGCAGGGGCGGGGGAGCAGTTCTTC. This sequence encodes CASSFAGAGEQFF.

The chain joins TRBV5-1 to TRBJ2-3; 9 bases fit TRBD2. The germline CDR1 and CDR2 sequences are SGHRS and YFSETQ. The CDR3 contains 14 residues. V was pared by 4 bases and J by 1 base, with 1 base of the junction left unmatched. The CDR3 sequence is CASSAGGRTDTQYF. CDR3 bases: TGCGCCAGCAGCGCGGGGGGGCGCACAGATACGCAGTATTTT.

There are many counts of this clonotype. CDR3 residues: CASSLMNTEAFF. The CDR3 nucleotides are TGCGCCAGCAGCCTAATGAACACTGAAGCTTTCTTT. The rearrangement uses TRBV5-1 and TRBJ1-1; D unresolved. CDR3 length equals 12 residues. Germline-derived CDR1 and CDR2 are SGHRS and YFSETQ. V lost 4 bases and J lost 0, with 4 bases in between. The full variable domain, in which reference TRBV5-1 and TRBJ1-1 provide the parts outside the CDR3, is KAGVTQTPRYLIKTRGQQVTLSCSPISGHRSVSWYQQTPGQGLQFLFEYFSETQRNKGNFPGRFSGRQFSNSRSEMNVSTLELGDSALYLCASSLMNTEAFFGQGTRLTVV.

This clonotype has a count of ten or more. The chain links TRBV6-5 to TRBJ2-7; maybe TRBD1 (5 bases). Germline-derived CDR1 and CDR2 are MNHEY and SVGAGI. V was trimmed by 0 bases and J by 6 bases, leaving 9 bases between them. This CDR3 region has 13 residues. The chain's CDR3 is CASSYSGQSEQYV. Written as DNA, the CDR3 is TGTGCCAGCAGTTACTCGGGGCAGTCCGAGCAGTACGTC.

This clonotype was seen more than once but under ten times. The CDR3 region is CAIGGDTAYEQYV. The CDR3 DNA sequence: TGTGCCATCGGGGGAGACACGGCCTACGAGCAGTACGTC. The V gene is TRBV10-3, the J gene TRBJ2-7; D possibly uses TRBD1 or TRBD2 (5 bases each). Trimming took off 8 bases at V and 2 bases at J, with 13 bases between the two ends. Germline V gene data show CDR1 as ENHRY and CDR2 as SYGVKD. This CDR3 region has 13 residues.

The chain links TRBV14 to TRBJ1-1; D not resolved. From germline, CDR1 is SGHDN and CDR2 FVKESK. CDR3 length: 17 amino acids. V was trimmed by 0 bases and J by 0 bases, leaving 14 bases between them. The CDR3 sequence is CASSQDEGSLMNTEAFF. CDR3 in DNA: TGTGCCAGCAGCCAAGATGAGGGCAGCCTAATGAACACTGAAGCTTTCTTT.

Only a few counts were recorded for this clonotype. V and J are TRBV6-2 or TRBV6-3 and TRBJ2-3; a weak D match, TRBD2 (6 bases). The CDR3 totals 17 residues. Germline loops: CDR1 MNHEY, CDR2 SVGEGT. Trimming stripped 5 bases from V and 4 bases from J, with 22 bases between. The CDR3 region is CASSIPGGGPPADTQYF. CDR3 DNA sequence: TGTGCCAGCAGTATACCCGGGGGTGGTCCGCCGGCAGATACGCAGTATTTT.

The CDR3 DNA is TGTGCCAGCAGCTTAACCGCCCTTGGAAAAACCAAAACCACAGATACGCAGTATTTT. Its translation: CASSLTALGKTKTTDTQYF. The chain carries TRBV7-9 and TRBJ2-3; D call uncertain. The CDR3 runs 19 residues. Germline CDR1 is SEHNR and CDR2 is FQNEAQ (reference sequence). Trimming shortened V by 2 bases and J by 2 bases, and 23 bases separated the two germline ends.